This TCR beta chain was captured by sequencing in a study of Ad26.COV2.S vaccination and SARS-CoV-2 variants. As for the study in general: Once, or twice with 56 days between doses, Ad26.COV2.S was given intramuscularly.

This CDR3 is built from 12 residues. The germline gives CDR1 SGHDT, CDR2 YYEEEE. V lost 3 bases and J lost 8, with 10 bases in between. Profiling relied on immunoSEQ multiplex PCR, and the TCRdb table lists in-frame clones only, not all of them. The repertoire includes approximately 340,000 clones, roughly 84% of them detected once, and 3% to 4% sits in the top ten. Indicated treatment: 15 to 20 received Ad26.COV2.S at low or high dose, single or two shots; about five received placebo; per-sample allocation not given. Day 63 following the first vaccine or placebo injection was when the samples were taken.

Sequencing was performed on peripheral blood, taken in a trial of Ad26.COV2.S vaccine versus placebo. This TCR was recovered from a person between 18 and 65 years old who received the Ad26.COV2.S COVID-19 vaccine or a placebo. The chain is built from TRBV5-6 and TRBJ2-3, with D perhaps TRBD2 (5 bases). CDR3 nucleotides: TGTGCCAGCAGCTCGACCCGGGGTACGCAGTATTTT. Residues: CASSSTRGTQYF.